The rows below give T cell receptor beta chains drawn from one sample of a study of cytomegalovirus exposure and HLA in healthy donors. The protocol was immunoSEQ multiplex PCR, while the TCRdb copy is restricted to in-frame clones and leaves out a portion. The table includes 150,000 to 200,000 clones, 84% detected once. The sequenced sample consisted of PBMCs. All receptors derive from a man aged 30 to 39 in good health and CMV-seropositive. The CDR3 runs from the conserved cysteine through the conserved F or W. A D gene is named only where the DNA matches it firmly. Clone size is not always given. Where it is, it says once, few, many or a class for expanded clones.

.	TRBV30	.	TRBJ2-7	CAWSVLEAGVQYF	TGTGCCTGGAGTGTATTGGAAGCAGGGGTGCAGTACTTC
once	TRBV29-1	TRBD1	TRBJ1-1	CSGSGQGMNTEAFF	TGCAGCGGCTCAGGACAGGGGATGAACACTGAAGCTTTCTTT
.	TRBV19	.	TRBJ1-1	CASSIERDSGLKKAFF	TGTGCCAGTAGTATAGAGAGGGACTCGGGACTGAAGAAAGCTTTCTTT
.	TRBV28	.	TRBJ1-1	CASSLSGDKAFF	TGTGCCAGCAGTTTATCCGGGGATAAAGCTTTCTTT
.	TRBV2	TRBD2	TRBJ2-3	CASKGLASDTQYF	TGTGCCAGCAAGGGACTAGCTTCCGATACGCAGTATTTT
.	TRBV7-2	.	TRBJ2-5	CASSFNAYQETQYF	TGTGCCAGCAGCTTTAATGCGTACCAAGAGACCCAGTACTTC
.	TRBV5-6	.	TRBJ2-2	CASSLSGATGELFF	TGTGCCAGCAGCTTGTCAGGGGCCACCGGGGAGCTGTTTTTT
.	TRBV7-2	.	TRBJ1-2	CASSPGGAPGYTF	TGTGCCAGCAGCCCGGGGGGGGCGCCTGGCTACACCTTC
.	TRBV5-1	TRBD2	TRBJ2-1	CASSSSTGTSGLDEQFF	TGCGCCAGCAGCTCATCCACCGGGACTAGCGGGTTGGATGAGCAGTTCTTC
.	TRBV5-6	.	TRBJ1-5	CASSQGVQPQHF	TGTGCCAGCAGCCAAGGGGTTCAGCCCCAGCATTTT
once	TRBV5-1	TRBD1	TRBJ2-1	CASSLSGQESREQFF	TGCGCCAGCAGCTTGTCGGGACAGGAAAGCAGGGAGCAGTTCTTC
many	TRBV7-2	.	TRBJ2-7	CASSPPGLQREQYF	TGTGCCAGCAGCCCCCCGGGACTCCAAAGGGAGCAGTACTTC
.	TRBV6-5	.	TRBJ1-1	CASSYGGANTEAFF	TGTGCCAGCAGTTACGGTGGGGCGAACACTGAAGCTTTCTTT
.	TRBV5-1	TRBD1	TRBJ2-5	CASSLVGQGQETQYF	TGCGCCAGCAGCTTGGTGGGACAGGGGCAAGAGACCCAGTACTTC
.	TRBV10-1	TRBD2	TRBJ2-3	CASSDPSGRAPFTQYF	TGCGCCAGCAGTGATCCTAGCGGGAGGGCCCCCTTTACGCAGTATTTT
.	TRBV28	.	TRBJ2-7	CASSLLGAHEQYF	TGTGCCAGCAGTTTGTTGGGGGCCCACGAGCAGTACTTC
.	TRBV9	TRBD2	TRBJ2-2	CASSPGLAEMNTGELFF	TGTGCCAGCAGCCCGGGACTAGCGGAGATGAACACCGGGGAGCTGTTTTTT
.	TRBV4-1	TRBD2	TRBJ2-3	CASSRLGRGDTQYF	TGCGCCAGCAGCCGCCTCGGGAGGGGGGATACGCAGTATTTT
once	TRBV2	TRBD1	TRBJ1-5	CASSQTATGTDNQPQHF	TGTGCCAGCAGCCAAACCGCGACCGGGACAGACAATCAGCCCCAGCATTTT
.	TRBV28	.	TRBJ1-5	CASSPRQLNQPQHF	TGTGCCAGCAGTCCCCGACAGCTAAATCAGCCCCAGCATTTT
once	TRBV5-1	.	TRBJ2-3	CASSFSGYPTDTQYF	TGCGCCAGCAGCTTTTCAGGGTATCCGACAGATACGCAGTATTTT
once	TRBV28	TRBD1	TRBJ2-3	CASRATGITDTQYF	TGTGCCAGCAGGGCGACAGGGATCACAGATACGCAGTATTTT
.	TRBV6-1	.	TRBJ2-7	CASSPRRGSSYEQYF	TGTGCCAGCAGCCCTAGAAGAGGGAGCTCCTACGAGCAGTACTTC
.	TRBV6-6	.	TRBJ2-1	CASSHRDFGGNEQFF	TGTGCCAGCAGTCATCGGGACTTCGGAGGGAATGAGCAGTTCTTC
.	TRBV27	.	TRBJ1-5	CASSGGPGGNQPQHF	TGTGCCAGCAGTGGAGGCCCCGGGGGCAATCAGCCCCAGCATTTT
.	TRBV28	.	TRBJ1-3	CASSKGRAGRLGNTIYF	TGTGCCAGCAGTAAGGGTCGGGCGGGGAGGTTAGGAAACACCATATATTTT
.	TRBV6-6	TRBD1	TRBJ2-3	CASSPGQDTQYF	TGTGCCAGCAGTCCAGGACAGGACACGCAGTATTTT
.	TRBV4-2	TRBD1	TRBJ2-2	CASSQERQGAGELFF	TGTGCCAGCAGCCAAGAAAGACAGGGGGCCGGGGAGCTGTTTTTT
.	TRBV7-7	TRBD1	TRBJ1-5	CASSNDRDVRQPQHF	TGTGCTAGCAGCAACGACAGGGACGTTCGACAGCCCCAGCATTTT
.	TRBV5-6	TRBD1	TRBJ2-2	CASSPYGGQGYTGELFF	TGTGCCAGCAGCCCCTATGGGGGACAGGGCTACACCGGGGAGCTGTTTTTT
.	TRBV6-1	TRBD1	TRBJ2-5	CASRLDRGKETQYF	TGTGCCAGCAGACTAGACAGGGGGAAAGAGACCCAGTACTTC
once	TRBV28	.	TRBJ2-3	CASSFLSGTDTQYF	TGTGCCAGCAGCTTCTTGAGCGGGACAGATACGCAGTATTTT
.	TRBV9	.	TRBJ1-1	CASSRAEGNTEAFF	TGTGCCAGCAGCAGGGCCGAGGGGAACACTGAAGCTTTCTTT
.	TRBV18	.	TRBJ2-5	CASSPPVSQETQYF	TGTGCCAGCTCACCACCGGTCAGCCAAGAGACCCAGTACTTC
.	TRBV5-4	TRBD2	TRBJ2-3	CASSPGTSGGEGDTQYF	TGTGCCAGCAGCCCGGGGACTAGCGGGGGGGAGGGAGATACGCAGTATTTT
.	TRBV6-7	TRBD1	TRBJ1-2	CASSYSEGQGNYGYTF	TGTGCCAGCAGTTACTCGGAGGGACAGGGGAACTATGGCTACACCTTC
.	TRBV6-5	.	TRBJ2-7	CAISDSGYTYEQYF	TGTGCCATCAGTGACTCCGGGTACACGTACGAGCAGTACTTC
.	TRBV7-3	.	TRBJ2-7	CASSSTVRDFYEQYF	TGTGCCAGCAGCTCCACCGTCCGGGACTTCTACGAGCAGTACTTC
.	TRBV12-2	.	TRBJ1-4	CARTGIEKLFF	TGTGCGCGGACAGGGATCGAAAAACTGTTTTTT
.	TRBV29-1	.	TRBJ1-3	CSVETGDTIYF	TGCAGCGTTGAGACGGGAGACACCATATATTTT
.	TRBV23-1	TRBD2	TRBJ2-7	CASATGLAQTYEQYF	TGCGCCAGCGCCACAGGACTAGCGCAAACCTACGAGCAGTACTTC